A selection of T cell receptor beta chains follows, all from one sample in a study of blood T cell repertoires in COVID-19. The method was immunoSEQ multiplex PCR; TCRdb's version includes in-frame clones alone and lacks a portion of them. This sample yields approximately 240,000 clones, of which 87% are seen a single time; roughly 12% belongs to the top ten. The sequencing sample was made of peripheral blood. The receptors come from a woman in her late teens or twenties who had recovered from COVID-19. Both conserved end residues are trimmed from each CDR3. A D gene is named only where the DNA matches it firmly.

CDR3aa: ASSQELGRGYNEQF
v_gene: TRBV14
d_gene: TRBD2

CDR3aa: ASSPPPGGYGYT
v_gene: TRBV18
d_gene: -

CDR3aa: ASSLAASGFNEQF
v_gene: TRBV11-3
d_gene: TRBD2

CDR3aa: ASSFWLAGEGDTQY
v_gene: TRBV5-6
d_gene: TRBD2

CDR3aa: ASSYSNRLVEQF
v_gene: TRBV6-5
d_gene: -

CDR3aa: ASSLYPSGTTDTQY
v_gene: TRBV5-1
d_gene: TRBD2

CDR3aa: ASSLSGGYGYT
v_gene: TRBV5-4
d_gene: TRBD1

CDR3aa: ASSMGPDSACI
v_gene: TRBV19
d_gene: -

CDR3aa: ASSPGQAYGYT
v_gene: TRBV3-1/TRBV3-2
d_gene: TRBD1

CDR3aa: ASSGEGTGRPGNTIY
v_gene: TRBV2
d_gene: TRBD1

CDR3aa: ASSSSRLAGDQETQY
v_gene: TRBV7-9
d_gene: TRBD2

CDR3aa: ASSRPGARNTEAF
v_gene: TRBV7-9
d_gene: -

CDR3aa: ASSQDSREYKRTQY
v_gene: TRBV4-2
d_gene: -

CDR3aa: ASSPTDTYEQY
v_gene: TRBV9
d_gene: -

CDR3aa: SVVPTHSEGYEQY
v_gene: TRBV29-1
d_gene: -

CDR3aa: ASSFVTGNMNTEAF
v_gene: TRBV7-2
d_gene: -

CDR3aa: ASSLWGQGPDTQY
v_gene: TRBV7-7
d_gene: TRBD1

CDR3aa: ASSQGLAGVGYNEQF
v_gene: TRBV3-1/TRBV3-2
d_gene: TRBD2

CDR3aa: SVVGGTPNSYEQY
v_gene: TRBV29-1
d_gene: -

CDR3aa: ASSLALAGALNTGELF
v_gene: TRBV5-1
d_gene: TRBD2

CDR3aa: ASSFGGSQPQH
v_gene: TRBV27
d_gene: -

CDR3aa: ASSPQGAGANVLT
v_gene: TRBV6-6
d_gene: TRBD1

CDR3aa: ASSLSGQGDYGYT
v_gene: TRBV27
d_gene: TRBD1

CDR3aa: ASSQSGQGGQPQH
v_gene: TRBV4-1
d_gene: TRBD1

CDR3aa: ASSQLVDLGLGSYEQY
v_gene: TRBV3-1/TRBV3-2
d_gene: -

CDR3aa: ASHVNTEAF
v_gene: TRBV6-5
d_gene: -

CDR3aa: AITDGTGTYEQY
v_gene: TRBV10-3
d_gene: TRBD1

CDR3aa: SVERSSGTQY
v_gene: TRBV29-1
d_gene: -

CDR3aa: ATSDLRAGIETQY
v_gene: TRBV24-1
d_gene: -

CDR3aa: ASSAMDREATEAF
v_gene: TRBV19
d_gene: TRBD1

CDR3aa: ASSIGGLYEQY
v_gene: TRBV19
d_gene: -

CDR3aa: ASSPTFYQTSGTGNEQF
v_gene: TRBV6-2/TRBV6-3
d_gene: TRBD2

CDR3aa: ASSFSGGHETQY
v_gene: TRBV5-4
d_gene: -

CDR3aa: ASGFDRGVGAF
v_gene: TRBV12-5
d_gene: TRBD1

CDR3aa: ASSQGALNTEAF
v_gene: TRBV4-2
d_gene: -

CDR3aa: ASSPRQGSETQY
v_gene: TRBV7-9
d_gene: TRBD1

CDR3aa: ASSDPSRDRVGEAF
v_gene: TRBV10-2
d_gene: TRBD1

CDR3aa: ASSLGTARSDTEAF
v_gene: TRBV13
d_gene: TRBD1

CDR3aa: AWVAGSPDEQY
v_gene: TRBV30
d_gene: -

CDR3aa: ASSHNPRDWNEQY
v_gene: TRBV19
d_gene: -

CDR3aa: SASGSAGGTDTQY
v_gene: TRBV29-1
d_gene: TRBD2

CDR3aa: ASSSQGAEQETQY
v_gene: TRBV7-9
d_gene: -

CDR3aa: ASSPIPSLAGVSEQF
v_gene: TRBV3-1/TRBV3-2
d_gene: TRBD2

CDR3aa: AWSVVSSHGYT
v_gene: TRBV30
d_gene: -

CDR3aa: ASSLELAPISYEQY
v_gene: TRBV7-2
d_gene: -

CDR3aa: ASSLAPGTGGETQY
v_gene: TRBV5-4
d_gene: TRBD1

CDR3aa: ASSTGQGYGYT
v_gene: TRBV19
d_gene: -

CDR3aa: ASSRRLAGAETQY
v_gene: TRBV7-2
d_gene: TRBD2

CDR3aa: ASSVEGGGGTSTDTQY
v_gene: TRBV9
d_gene: TRBD2

CDR3aa: ASSFVKGQGQPTYGYT
v_gene: TRBV13
d_gene: TRBD1

CDR3aa: ASSIAGTGLEQY
v_gene: TRBV19
d_gene: TRBD1